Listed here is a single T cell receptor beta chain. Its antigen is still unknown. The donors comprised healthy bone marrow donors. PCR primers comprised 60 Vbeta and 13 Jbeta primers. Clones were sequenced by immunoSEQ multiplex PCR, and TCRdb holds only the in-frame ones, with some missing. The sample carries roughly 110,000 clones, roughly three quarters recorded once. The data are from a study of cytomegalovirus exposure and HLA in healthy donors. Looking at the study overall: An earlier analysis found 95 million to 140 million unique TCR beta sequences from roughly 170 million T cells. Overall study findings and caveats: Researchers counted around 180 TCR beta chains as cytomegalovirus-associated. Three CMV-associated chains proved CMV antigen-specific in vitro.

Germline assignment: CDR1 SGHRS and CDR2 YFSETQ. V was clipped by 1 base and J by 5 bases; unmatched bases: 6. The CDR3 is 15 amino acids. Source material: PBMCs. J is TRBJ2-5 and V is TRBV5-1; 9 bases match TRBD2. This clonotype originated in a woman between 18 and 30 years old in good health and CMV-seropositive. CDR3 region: CASSLTSGRGETQYF. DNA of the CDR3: TGCGCCAGCAGCTTGACTAGCGGGCGAGGGGAGACCCAGTACTTC. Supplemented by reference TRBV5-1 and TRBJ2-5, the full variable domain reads KAGVTQTPRYLIKTRGQQVTLSCSPISGHRSVSWYQQTPGQGLQFLFEYFSETQRNKGNFPGRFSGRQFSNSRSEMNVSTLELGDSALYLCASSLTSGRGETQYFGPGTRLLVL.